A selection of T cell receptor beta chains follows, all from one sample in a study of T cell responses to AZD1222 COVID-19 vaccine. Clones were sequenced by immunoSEQ multiplex PCR, and TCRdb holds only the in-frame ones, with some missing. The repertoire holds around 150,000 clones, approximately 92% seen once, with 3% to 4% in the top ten. This specimen was peripheral blood, taken 28 days after the second AZD1222 dose. The source is an adult who received the AZD1222 COVID-19 vaccine. Each CDR3 is given with its conserved first and last residue. A D gene is named only where the DNA matches it firmly. Size is omitted from some rows. Given values are once, few, many or a class for expanded clones.

d_call j_call clone_size cdr3_length v_call cdr3_nt cdr3_aa
TRBD2 TRBJ2-1 - 15 TRBV7-2 TGTGCCAGCAGCTGGACTAGCGGGAGGGCCAATGAGCAGTTCTTC CASSWTSGRANEQFF
- TRBJ2-4 - 14 TRBV30 TGTGCCTGGGCCAAAATAGACAGGTTGAACATTCAGTACTTC CAWAKIDRLNIQYF
- TRBJ2-1 - 17 TRBV11-3 TGTGCCAGCAGCTATCGGGGCTCTACGTGGGATAACAATGAGCAGTTCTTC CASSYRGSTWDNNEQFF
TRBD2 TRBJ2-7 - 18 TRBV10-2 TGCGCCAGCAGTTCCCCTCTTAGGTGGGAGGGCCCCTCCTACGAGCAGTACTTC CASSSPLRWEGPSYEQYF
- TRBJ1-1 - 11 TRBV4-2 TGTGCCAGCAGCCAAGACCTTGAAGCTTTCTTT CASSQDLEAFF
TRBD1 TRBJ1-2 - 12 TRBV6-5 TGTGCCAGCAGCGGGACAGTAGCTGGCTACACCTTC CASSGTVAGYTF
- TRBJ1-2 - 13 TRBV28 TGTGCCAGCAGTCCACAGGGTGTCTATGGCTACACCTTC CASSPQGVYGYTF
TRBD1 TRBJ1-6 - 14 TRBV28 TGTGCCAGCAGTCGTGAGGACAGGGTTTCACCCCTCCACTTT CASSREDRVSPLHF
TRBD2 TRBJ2-7 once 14 TRBV9 TGTGCCAGCAGCGTAGATATAGCGGGACGCGAGCAGTACTTC CASSVDIAGREQYF
TRBD2 TRBJ2-2 - 16 TRBV11-1 TGTGCCAGCAGGACCGGACTAGCGGCTATACCCGGGGAGCTGTTTTTT CASRTGLAAIPGELFF
TRBD1 TRBJ1-4 - 16 TRBV27 TGTGCCAGCAGTCACCTTACAGGGGGCTCTGGTGAAAAACTGTTTTTT CASSHLTGGSGEKLFF
- TRBJ2-5 - 15 TRBV11-2 TGTGCCAGCAGCTTAGATAGGCCCTCGCAAGAGACCCAGTACTTC CASSLDRPSQETQYF
- TRBJ2-7 once 15 TRBV9 TGTGCCAGCAGCGTTACCCCTAGCGCCATCTACGAGCAGTACTTC CASSVTPSAIYEQYF
TRBD2 TRBJ2-7 - 13 TRBV7-2 TGTGCCAGCCGGACTAGCGGTTCCTACGAGCAGTACTTC CASRTSGSYEQYF
TRBD1 TRBJ1-5 - 13 TRBV6-5 TGTGCCAGCAGAGGACAGGGGGATACGCCCCAGCATTTT CASRGQGDTPQHF
TRBD1 TRBJ1-4 - 15 TRBV11-2 TGTGCCAGCAGCTTTGGGGGACAGACTAATGAAAAACTGTTTTTT CASSFGGQTNEKLFF
- TRBJ2-1 - 15 TRBV7-2 TGTGCCAGCAGCTTAAGTGAGGGGCTCTACAATGAGCAGTTCTTC CASSLSEGLYNEQFF
- TRBJ1-2 - 14 TRBV5-1 TGCGCCAGCAGCCCAGAGAGTAAGCTCTATGGCTACACCTTC CASSPESKLYGYTF
TRBD2 TRBJ2-7 - 19 TRBV27 TGTGCCAGCAGTTTATCGCCAAACCCGGCACTAGCGGGGACCTACGAGCAGTACTTC CASSLSPNPALAGTYEQYF
TRBD1 TRBJ1-1 - 14 TRBV14 TGTGCCAGCAGCCAAGACAACAGGGGTGGGCAAGCTTTCTTT CASSQDNRGGQAFF
- TRBJ2-3 - 13 TRBV6-5 TGTGCCCCACACGGGGGAAGGACAGATACGCAGTATTTT CAPHGGRTDTQYF
- TRBJ1-6 - 16 TRBV5-4 TGTGCCAGCAGCTCCGGTGGTAGGGGAGATAATTCACCCCTCCACTTT CASSSGGRGDNSPLHF
- TRBJ1-2 - 13 TRBV27 TGTGCCACCAGGGAGGGGGTCGGGGGTGGCTACACCTTC CATREGVGGGYTF